This T cell receptor (beta chain) is from a study of OX40 agonist ivuxolimab in advanced cancers. Study-level background: Enrolled patients in dose escalation had cancers that were hepatocellular carcinoma, melanoma, renal cell or head and neck cancer. Aged roughly 23 to 80 with a mean of approximately 60 years, they were more than 80% male. Treatment received earlier with anti-PD-1, anti-PD-L1 or anti-CTLA-4 agents was allowed, and around 36% had some.

Blood draws occurred at baseline, cycle 4 day 1, and cycle 7 day 1. V lost 5 bases, J lost 0 bases, and 5 bases stayed unmatched. This CDR3 is built from 17 residues. CDR1 is LGHNT, CDR2 FRNRAP, per germline. This clone was seen a few times. This table comes from immunoSEQ multiplex PCR, and its TCRdb copy is limited to in-frame clones, with some not included. The table has some 46,000 clones, about 80% seen once; the top ten hold about 3.9%. This specimen was CD4+ or CD8+ T cells sorted from blood, taken in a trial of the OX40 agonist ivuxolimab. The TCR comes from an adult with an advanced solid tumor such as melanoma, head and neck, liver or kidney cancer. The chain has TRBV12-5 and TRBJ2-3, with 13 nucleotides matching TRBD2. CDR3 region: CASGARLAGGSTDTQYF. CDR3 DNA sequence: TGTGCTAGTGGTGCCCGACTAGCGGGGGGAAGCACAGATACGCAGTATTTT.